What follows are 5 T cell receptor beta chains derived from one specimen sequenced in a study of human T cells and chemical hapten exposure. Noted time point: patch test 2, 6 weeks after DPC sensitization. The treatment: therapeutic diphenylcyclopropenone sensitization with weekly scalp DPC. One entry per CDR3 protein, called by TCRdb with MiXCR from the RACE reads. The sample contains about 82,000 distinct CDR3 sequences, over 9.5% of which appear only once. Specimen: whole blood, collected in connection with sensitization to the hapten diphenylcyclopropenone (DPC). These receptors came from a woman aged 45-59 years with alopecia areata. Some clones in this sample may be carry-over from other donors' samples.

This clonotype showed up many times. The genes are TRBV7-6 and TRBJ1-1; a possible D gene is TRBD1 (6 bases). V was clipped by 1 base and J by 4 bases, with 16 bases between them. Germline V lookup: CDR1 SGHVS, CDR2 FNYEAQ. The CDR3 loop spans 16 amino acids. The DNA for the CDR3 is TGTGCCAGCAGCTTAGAGGCGGGACATCGGGGCACTGAAGCTTTCTTT. This gives the protein CASSLEAGHRGTEAFF. The whole variable domain, filled in from reference TRBV7-6 and TRBJ1-1, reads GAGVSQSPRYKVTKRGQDVALRCDPISGHVSLYWYRQALGQGPEFLTYFNYEAQQDKSGLPNDRFSAERPEGSISTLTIQRTEQRDSAMYRCASSLEAGHRGTEAFFGQGTRLTVV.

This clonotype showed up just a few times. CDR3 bases: TGTGCCTCCGCTCTGGGGGGCGGAGGCACTGAAGCTTTCTTT. It codes for CASALGGGGTEAFF. The chain is built from TRBV7-9 and TRBJ1-1; D might be TRBD1 (6 bases). The germline V gene has CDR1 SEHNR and CDR2 FQNEAQ (reference sequence). Trimming cost V 11 bases and J 4 bases, with 20 bases left between them. The CDR3 has 14 residues.

This clonotype occurred many times. The chain recombines TRBV29-1 with TRBJ1-2, with D maybe TRBD1 (5 bases). V lost 3 bases and J lost 4, with 12 bases in between. CDR1 is SQVTM and CDR2 is ANQGSEA in the germline V gene. This CDR3 has 13 amino acids. The CDR3: CSVDKGQGYGYTF. CDR3 DNA: TGCAGCGTTGATAAAGGGCAGGGCTATGGCTACACCTTC. The variable domain in full, with the rest retrieved from reference TRBV29-1 and TRBJ1-2, is SAVISQKPSRDICQRGTSLTIQCQVDSQVTMMFWYRQQPGQSLTLIATANQGSEATYESGFVIDKFPISRPNLTFSTLTVSNMSPEDSSIYLCSVDKGQGYGYTFGSGTRLTVV.

This chain joins TRBV19 and TRBJ2-1; a weak D match, TRBD2 (6 bases). This CDR3 has 15 amino acids. V was clipped by 3 bases and J by 4 bases, with 13 bases between them. The V gene's germline CDR1 is LNHDA and CDR2 SQIVND (reference sequence). In DNA, the CDR3 is TGTGCCAGTAGTATCAGCGGGTCGGGGTACAATGAGCAGTTCTTC. Translated, it gives CASSISGSGYNEQFF.

This clonotype was seen at least ten times. The rearrangement joins TRBV6-5 to TRBJ1-1; tentatively, D is TRBD1 (6 bases). Trimming cost V 2 bases and J 2 bases, with 12 bases left between them. The CDR3 totals 15 residues. CDR1 and CDR2 (germline): MNHEY, SVGAGI. Here the CDR3 DNA reads TGTGCCAGCAGTTACCAAGGCAGGGGAAACACTGAAGCTTTCTTT. Encoded protein: CASSYQGRGNTEAFF.